This TCR beta chain was recovered during a study of T cell repertoires in cytomegalovirus infection. Study-wide context: From public TCR beta signatures came an indication of both CMV infection and matching HLA type.

A few counts support this clonotype. The target antigen is unknown. Study conclusions and caveats: CMV carriers with the relevant HLA were identified by cumulative public TCR beta family frequency.

From the reads, TCRdb called clonotypes with MiXCR, one entry per CDR3 protein. Among fewer than 550,000 distinct CDR3 sequences, approximately 31% were seen once, and the ten largest hold 12% to 15%. Sequencing used PBMCs. The receptor comes from a human donor in good health (CMV status not recorded). Some clones in this sample may be carry-over from other donors' samples.

The CDR3 nucleotides are TGTGCCAGCAGCTTAGCGCGGGAGGGGAGGTATGGCTACACCTTC. Amino acids: CASSLAREGRYGYTF. The V call is TRBV7-8, the J call TRBJ1-2, with a possible D match to TRBD1 (5 bases). Germline loops: CDR1 SGHVS, CDR2 FQNEAQ. The CDR3 length is 15 residues. Trimming removed 0 bases at V and 5 bases at J, with 13 bases between.